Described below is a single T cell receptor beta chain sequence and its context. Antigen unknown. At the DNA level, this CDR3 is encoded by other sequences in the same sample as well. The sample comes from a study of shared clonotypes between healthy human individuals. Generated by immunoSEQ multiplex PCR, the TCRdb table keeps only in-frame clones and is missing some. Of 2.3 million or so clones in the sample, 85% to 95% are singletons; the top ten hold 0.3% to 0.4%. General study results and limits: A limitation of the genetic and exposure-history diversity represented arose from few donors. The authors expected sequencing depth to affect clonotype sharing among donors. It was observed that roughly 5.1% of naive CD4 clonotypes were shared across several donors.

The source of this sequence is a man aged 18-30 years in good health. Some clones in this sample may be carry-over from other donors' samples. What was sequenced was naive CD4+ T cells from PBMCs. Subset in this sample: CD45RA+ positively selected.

The CDR3 region has the DNA TGTGCCAGCAGCCTCGACGGACTTAACTATGGCTACACCTTC. It yields the protein CASSLDGLNYGYTF. The V call is TRBV7-2, the J call TRBJ1-2; D gene uncertain. V was trimmed by 5 bases and J by 1 base, leaving 11 bases between them. The germline V gene encodes CDR1 SGHTA and CDR2 FQGNSA. The CDR3 spans 14 residues.